The T cell receptor beta chain under discussion was sequenced for a study of cytomegalovirus exposure and HLA in healthy donors. Study background: Per a later analysis, the 666 first-cohort and more than 100 validation repertoires shared one platform. Overall study results and limits: Clusters of TCRs from the first cohort tended to co-occur in the roughly 120 validation repertoires (as a later analysis found). Cytomegalovirus-associated status was assigned to fewer than 200 TCR beta chains.

The CDR3 covers 16 residues. The germline V gene encodes CDR1 SGHTA and CDR2 FQGTGA. V dropped 2 bases and J dropped 5; count of bases not matched to a gene: 11. Libraries were prepared by immunoSEQ multiplex PCR; TCRdb keeps only in-frame clonotypes and omits some of them. Counted here are fewer than 400,000 clones, roughly 88% occurring once; the ten biggest clones make up more than 0.8%. As concerns this clone: Its antigen is not known.

The sequencing sample was made of PBMCs. V gene TRBV7-3 combines with J gene TRBJ2-5; TRBD2 matches at 7 bases. The origin of this receptor is a woman between 18 and 30 years old in good health and CMV-seronegative. The CDR3 is CASSLSPGGLGETQYF. DNA of the CDR3: TGTGCCAGCAGCTTATCCCCGGGAGGCCTAGGGGAGACCCAGTACTTC.